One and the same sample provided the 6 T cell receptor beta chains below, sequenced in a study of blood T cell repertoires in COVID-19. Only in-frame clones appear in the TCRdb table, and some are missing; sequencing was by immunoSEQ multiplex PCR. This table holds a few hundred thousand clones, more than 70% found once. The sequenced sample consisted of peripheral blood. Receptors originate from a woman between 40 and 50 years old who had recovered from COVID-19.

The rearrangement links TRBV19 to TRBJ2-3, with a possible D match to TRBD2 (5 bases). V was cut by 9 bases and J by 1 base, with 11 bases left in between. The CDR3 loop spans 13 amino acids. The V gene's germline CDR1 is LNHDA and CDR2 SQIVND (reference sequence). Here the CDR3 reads CASSGQGTDTQYF. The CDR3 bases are TGTGCCAGCAGCGGTCAGGGCACAGATACGCAGTATTTT.

CDR3 coding DNA: TGTGCCAGCAGCAAAGGCCCCACTGTGGTCGGCTCCTACGAGCAGTACGTC. Its translation is CASSKGPTVVGSYEQYV. V is TRBV21-1 and J is TRBJ2-7; TRBD2 was called by the table and not checked on the DNA. TRBV21-1 is a recognized pseudogene. CDR3 length equals 17 residues.

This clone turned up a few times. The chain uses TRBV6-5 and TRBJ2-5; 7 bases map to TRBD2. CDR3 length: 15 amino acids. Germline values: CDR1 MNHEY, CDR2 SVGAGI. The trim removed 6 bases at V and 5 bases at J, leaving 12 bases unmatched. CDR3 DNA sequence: TGTGCCAGCAGCCCCACCCCCCCAGCGGGGGAGACCCAGTACTTC. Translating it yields CASSPTPPAGETQYF.

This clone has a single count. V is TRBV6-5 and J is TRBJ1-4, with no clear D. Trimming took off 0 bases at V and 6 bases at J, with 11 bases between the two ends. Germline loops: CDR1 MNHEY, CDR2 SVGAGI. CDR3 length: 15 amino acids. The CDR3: CASSYSNGRYEKLFF. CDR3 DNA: TGTGCCAGCAGTTACTCGAACGGGAGGTATGAAAAACTGTTTTTT.

The chain's CDR3 is CASLAGGEAFF. In nucleotides, the CDR3 is TGTGCCAGTCTGGCCGGGGGTGAAGCTTTCTTT. The gene calls are TRBV6-6 and TRBJ1-1, with a weak D call TRBD1 (5 bases). The CDR3 covers 11 residues. V was shortened by 9 bases and J by 7 bases, with 12 bases between the two germline ends. CDR1 and CDR2 (germline): MNHNY, SVGAGI (reference sequence).

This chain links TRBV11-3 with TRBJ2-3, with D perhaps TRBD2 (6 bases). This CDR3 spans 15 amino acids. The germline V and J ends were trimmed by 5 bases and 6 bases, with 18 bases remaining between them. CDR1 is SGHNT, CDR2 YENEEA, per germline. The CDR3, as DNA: TGTGCCAGCAGCCCTCCCGGGACTGCCGCGGATACGCAGTATTTT. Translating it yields CASSPPGTAADTQYF. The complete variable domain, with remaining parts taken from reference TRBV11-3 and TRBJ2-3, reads EAGVVQSPRYKIIEKKQPVAFWCNPISGHNTLYWYLQNLGQGPELLIRYENEEAVDDSQLPKDRFSAERLKGVDSTLKIQPAELGDSAVYLCASSPPGTAADTQYFGPGTRLTVL.